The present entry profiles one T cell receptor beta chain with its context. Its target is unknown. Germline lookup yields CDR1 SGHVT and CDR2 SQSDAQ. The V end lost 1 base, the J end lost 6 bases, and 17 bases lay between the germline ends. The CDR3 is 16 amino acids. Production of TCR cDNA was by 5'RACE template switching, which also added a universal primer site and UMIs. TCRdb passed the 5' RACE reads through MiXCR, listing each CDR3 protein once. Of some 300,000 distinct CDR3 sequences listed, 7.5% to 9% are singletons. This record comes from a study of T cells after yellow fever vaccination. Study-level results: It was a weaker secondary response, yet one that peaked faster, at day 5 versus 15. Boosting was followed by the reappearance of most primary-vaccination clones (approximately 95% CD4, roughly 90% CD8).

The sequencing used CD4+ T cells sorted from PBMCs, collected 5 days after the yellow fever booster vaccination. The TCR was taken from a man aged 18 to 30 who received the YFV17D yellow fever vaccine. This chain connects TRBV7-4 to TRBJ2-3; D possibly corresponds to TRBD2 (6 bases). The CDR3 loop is CASSLGLRGPRDTQYF. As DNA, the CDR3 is TGTGCCAGCAGCTTAGGCCTGCGGGGACCAAGGGATACGCAGTATTTT. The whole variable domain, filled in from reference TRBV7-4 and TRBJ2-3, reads GAGVSQSPRYKVAKRGRDVALRCDSISGHVTLYWYRQTLGQGSEVLTYSQSDAQRDKSGRPSGRFSAERPERSVSTLKIQRTEQGDSAVYLCASSLGLRGPRDTQYFGPGTRLTVL.